The rows below give T cell receptor beta chains drawn from one sample of a study of blood T cell repertoires in COVID-19. Sequenced by immunoSEQ multiplex PCR; TCRdb stores in-frame clones only, minus some. The sample carries 130,000 or so clones, about 81% recorded once. The sequenced material came from PBMCs or T cells enriched from blood (not recorded which). The receptors originated from a man aged 40-55 years with acute COVID-19. Each CDR3 is given with its conserved first and last residue. A D gene is named only where the DNA matches it firmly. Some rows mark clone size as missing; the rest say once, few, many or name a class of expanded clone.

d_gene: -; v_gene: TRBV5-1; j_gene: TRBJ2-3; abundance: -; CDR3nt: TGCGCCAGCAGCGCGACCCCAGGGTCAGATACGCAGTATTTT; CDR3aa: CASSATPGSDTQYF
d_gene: -; v_gene: TRBV3-1/TRBV3-2; j_gene: TRBJ1-5; abundance: -; CDR3nt: TGTGCCAGCAGCCAGGGGGGGGGAATAGGACAGCCCCAGCATTTT; CDR3aa: CASSQGGGIGQPQHF
d_gene: TRBD2; v_gene: TRBV27; j_gene: TRBJ2-7; abundance: -; CDR3nt: TGTGCCAGCAGTCCGGGACTAGCGGGAGGGGATTTCTACGAGCAGTACTTC; CDR3aa: CASSPGLAGGDFYEQYF
d_gene: TRBD2; v_gene: TRBV7-3; j_gene: TRBJ2-7; abundance: -; CDR3nt: TGTGCCAGCAGCTTAAACGGGGGGAGTGACGAGCAGTACTTC; CDR3aa: CASSLNGGSDEQYF
d_gene: -; v_gene: TRBV5-1; j_gene: TRBJ1-3; abundance: -; CDR3nt: TGCGCCAGCAGCTTGGAATCAGGCTCTGGAAACACCATATATTTT; CDR3aa: CASSLESGSGNTIYF
d_gene: -; v_gene: TRBV24-1; j_gene: TRBJ2-5; abundance: -; CDR3nt: TGTGCCACCAGTGATTCAGGGCGGGAGACCCAGTACTTC; CDR3aa: CATSDSGRETQYF
d_gene: -; v_gene: TRBV7-3; j_gene: TRBJ2-1; abundance: -; CDR3nt: TGTGCCAGCAGCTTAACCCCTCGTATCGATGAGCAGTTCTTC; CDR3aa: CASSLTPRIDEQFF
d_gene: TRBD1; v_gene: TRBV4-1; j_gene: TRBJ2-3; abundance: -; CDR3nt: TGCGCCAGCAGCCCGGAGACGGGACAGGGGGCCACAGATACGCAGTATTTT; CDR3aa: CASSPETGQGATDTQYF
d_gene: -; v_gene: TRBV7-9; j_gene: TRBJ1-6; abundance: -; CDR3nt: TGTGCCAGCAGCTCGCCAGACAGGCCCGATTCACCCCTCCACTTT; CDR3aa: CASSSPDRPDSPLHF
d_gene: -; v_gene: TRBV24-1; j_gene: TRBJ1-1; abundance: once; CDR3nt: TGTGCCACAAGGACTTTAAACACTGAAGCTTTCTTT; CDR3aa: CATRTLNTEAFF
d_gene: -; v_gene: TRBV7-2; j_gene: TRBJ1-2; abundance: -; CDR3nt: TGTGCCAGCAGCCTAGGGACGGAGGTTTTTGGCTACACCTTC; CDR3aa: CASSLGTEVFGYTF
d_gene: TRBD2; v_gene: TRBV27; j_gene: TRBJ2-3; abundance: -; CDR3nt: TGTGCCAGCTCCCTGGGACTAGCGGGGGAGCCCACAGATACGCAGTATTTT; CDR3aa: CASSLGLAGEPTDTQYF
d_gene: -; v_gene: TRBV4-1; j_gene: TRBJ2-1; abundance: -; CDR3nt: TGCGCCAGCAGCCAAGAGCTGGACTCGGTCTACAATGAGCAGTTCTTC; CDR3aa: CASSQELDSVYNEQFF
d_gene: -; v_gene: TRBV30; j_gene: TRBJ1-1; abundance: -; CDR3nt: TGTGCCTGGAGTGTAGATCCCCGTCAGGCTTTCTTT; CDR3aa: CAWSVDPRQAFF
d_gene: -; v_gene: TRBV3-1/TRBV3-2; j_gene: TRBJ2-1; abundance: -; CDR3nt: TGTGCCAGCAGCCAAGAGCAACGGGAGGGGGCAGAGCAGTTCTTC; CDR3aa: CASSQEQREGAEQFF
d_gene: TRBD1; v_gene: TRBV7-2; j_gene: TRBJ1-1; abundance: -; CDR3nt: TGTGCCAGCAGCTGGGCCGGGACAGTGAACACTGAAGCTTTCTTT; CDR3aa: CASSWAGTVNTEAFF
d_gene: TRBD2; v_gene: TRBV10-3; j_gene: TRBJ2-1; abundance: -; CDR3nt: TGTGCCATCATGGGCGGGGGGGGATCGGAGCAGTTCTTC; CDR3aa: CAIMGGGGSEQFF
d_gene: -; v_gene: TRBV5-8; j_gene: TRBJ2-2; abundance: -; CDR3nt: TGTGCCAGCAGTCTGGACAGTATAAACACCGGGGAGCTGTTTTTT; CDR3aa: CASSLDSINTGELFF
d_gene: TRBD2; v_gene: TRBV9; j_gene: TRBJ2-3; abundance: -; CDR3nt: TGTGCCAGCAGCGTAACGGGACTAGCTGGAGATACGCAGTATTTT; CDR3aa: CASSVTGLAGDTQYF
d_gene: TRBD1; v_gene: TRBV5-1; j_gene: TRBJ2-1; abundance: -; CDR3nt: TGCGCCAGCAGCCCTGAGGGACAGGCCCTTAATGAGCAGTTCTTC; CDR3aa: CASSPEGQALNEQFF
d_gene: TRBD1; v_gene: TRBV24-1; j_gene: TRBJ2-2; abundance: -; CDR3nt: TGTGCCACCAGTGATGTACCGGGACAGCTGAACACCGGGGAGCTGTTTTTT; CDR3aa: CATSDVPGQLNTGELFF
d_gene: -; v_gene: TRBV6-5; j_gene: TRBJ1-1; abundance: -; CDR3nt: TGTGCCAGCGGGGACACTACCAACACTGAAGCTTTCTTT; CDR3aa: CASGDTTNTEAFF
d_gene: -; v_gene: TRBV27; j_gene: TRBJ2-7; abundance: -; CDR3nt: TGTGCCAGCAGTTTATCGGGGCCACCCTACGAGCAGTACTTC; CDR3aa: CASSLSGPPYEQYF
d_gene: -; v_gene: TRBV5-1; j_gene: TRBJ1-1; abundance: -; CDR3nt: TGCGCCAGCAGCTTGGCCCAGACAGATACGACTGAAGCTTTCTTT; CDR3aa: CASSLAQTDTTEAFF
d_gene: -; v_gene: TRBV13; j_gene: TRBJ1-2; abundance: -; CDR3nt: TGTGCCAGCACGATCAGGGGTGGTTCCTATGGCTACACCTTC; CDR3aa: CASTIRGGSYGYTF
d_gene: TRBD1; v_gene: TRBV5-5; j_gene: TRBJ2-1; abundance: -; CDR3nt: TGTGCCAGCAGCGGGGGACAGAACTACAATGAGCAGTTCTTC; CDR3aa: CASSGGQNYNEQFF
d_gene: -; v_gene: TRBV14; j_gene: TRBJ2-7; abundance: few; CDR3nt: TGTGCCAGCAGCCCCGAATGGGGGCGCGGCGAGCAGTACTTC; CDR3aa: CASSPEWGRGEQYF
d_gene: -; v_gene: TRBV12-3/TRBV12-4; j_gene: TRBJ1-2; abundance: -; CDR3nt: TGTGCCAGCAGTTTCAGACAGGTCGGCTACACCTTC; CDR3aa: CASSFRQVGYTF